Listed here are 18 T cell receptor beta chains from one sample, sequenced in a study of Ad26.COV2.S vaccination and SARS-CoV-2 variants. The treatment denotes: 15 to 20 received Ad26.COV2.S at low or high dose, single or two shots; about 5 received placebo; per-sample allocation not given. Sample collection was performed on day 63 after the first vaccine or placebo injection. The protocol was immunoSEQ multiplex PCR, while the TCRdb copy is restricted to in-frame clones and leaves out a portion. In the table there are about 350,000 clones, approximately 90% of which are singletons. This sample comprised peripheral blood, obtained in a trial of Ad26.COV2.S vaccine versus placebo. The source is a person aged 18 to 65 who received the Ad26.COV2.S COVID-19 vaccine or a placebo.

The chain combines TRBV13 with TRBJ1-4; D may be TRBD1 (6 bases). Trimming left V 4 bases short and J 8 bases short, with 17 bases between. Germline V lookup: CDR1 PRHDT, CDR2 FYEKMQ (reference sequence). The length of the CDR3 is 15 residues. The CDR3 region is CASSSRGQVGEKLFF. The CDR3 DNA sequence: TGTGCCAGCAGCTCCAGGGGCCAGGTGGGAGAAAAACTGTTTTTT.

V is TRBV12-5 and J is TRBJ2-7; weak D call: TRBD2 (5 bases). CDR1 is LGHNT, CDR2 FRNRAP, per germline. V shed 1 base and J shed 2 bases, with 18 bases lying between them. The CDR3 is 17 residues long. For the CDR3, the DNA is TGTGCTAGTGGTTTGGGTCTTATGCGGGCTAGCACCTACGAGCAGTACTTC. Translation gives CASGLGLMRASTYEQYF.

This chain uses TRBV28 with TRBJ2-7, with 14 bases matching TRBD2. This CDR3 has 20 residues. The germline V gene has CDR1 MDHEN and CDR2 SYDVKM. With V trimmed by 3 bases and J by 3 bases, 16 bases remained unmatched. The CDR3 nucleotides read TGTGCCAGCAGTTTTGTCCTCGGGGGACTAGCGGGAGAAGGACGCTACGAGCAGTACTTC. The encoded protein is CASSFVLGGLAGEGRYEQYF.

The chain couples TRBV7-2 to TRBJ1-2; TRBD1 might be the D (6 bases). CDR3 length: 17 residues. Per the germline V gene, CDR1 is SGHTA and CDR2 is FQGNSA. V lost 3 bases and J lost 7, with 24 bases in between. CDR3 residues: CASSLNAPRGRVFGYTF. CDR3 DNA sequence: TGTGCCAGCAGCTTGAATGCGCCTCGGGGGCGCGTATTTGGCTACACCTTC.

The rearrangement uses TRBV6-1 and TRBJ1-2; no firm D call. Germline CDR1 and CDR2: MNHNS and SASEGT. The V and J ends lost 1 base and 2 bases respectively, with 8 bases between them. The CDR3 sequence is 14 residues long. CDR3 amino acids: CASSEVGGNYGYTF. CDR3 nucleotides: TGTGCCAGCAGTGAAGTGGGCGGGAACTATGGCTACACCTTC.

The rearrangement joins TRBV6-1 to TRBJ2-1; D could derive from TRBD1 or TRBD2 (5 bases each). Between the trimmed V and J ends, which lost 0 bases and 6 bases, there was a span of 15 bases. CDR1 MNHNS and CDR2 SASEGT come from the germline V gene. There are 16 residues in the CDR3. As DNA, the CDR3 is TGTGCCAGCAGTGAAGCCGGACACCTCGGAGGCAATGAGCAGTTCTTC. Protein product: CASSEAGHLGGNEQFF.

The rearrangement links TRBV21-1 to TRBJ2-4; no DNA check was done on the table's D call, TRBD1. TRBV21-1 is given as a pseudogene. The CDR3 is 16 residues long. CDR3 DNA: TGTGCCAGCAGCAAGGGACAAGGACTAGCCAAAAACATTCAGTACTTC. This translates into CASSKGQGLAKNIQYF.

This rearrangement joins TRBV3-1 (or the pseudogene TRBV3-2) to TRBJ2-7; TRBD1 aligns across 7 bases. Trimming took 4 bases from V and 7 from J; bases not matched to a gene: 10. There are 14 residues in the CDR3. Germline-derived CDR1 and CDR2 are LGHDT and YNNKEL (reference sequence). In nucleotides, the CDR3 is TGTGCCAGCAGCCGGGACAGACCCTTTGGGGAGCAGTACTTC. It translates to CASSRDRPFGEQYF.

The chain joins TRBV19 to TRBJ1-2; a weak D match, TRBD1 (6 bases). The germline V and J ends were trimmed by 5 bases and 7 bases, with 11 bases remaining between them. Germline assignment: CDR1 LNHDA and CDR2 SQIVND (reference sequence). The CDR3 totals 12 residues. Written as DNA, the CDR3 is TGTGCCAGTAGTGACCAGGGGACTGGCTACACCTTC. Translation: CASSDQGTGYTF.

This sequence joins TRBV19 and TRBJ2-3; D unresolved. This CDR3 contains 15 residues. The V end was cut by 6 bases, the J end by 3 bases, with 16 bases between. Germline CDR1 and CDR2: LNHDA and SQIVND (reference sequence). The DNA for the CDR3 is TGTGCCAGTAGCCTCTCGACGGGCCGTACAGATACGCAGTATTTT. Translation: CASSLSTGRTDTQYF.

On this clone itself: Mismatch with germline at one junction end may stem from a read error. The V and J genes are TRBV7-9 and TRBJ2-7, with 8 bases matching TRBD1. This CDR3 comprises 13 residues. Looked up from germline, CDR1 is SEHNR and CDR2 is FQNEAQ (reference sequence). As DNA, the CDR3 is TGTGCCAGCAGCTTAGGGACGACAGGGGAAGAGGACTTC. Residues: CASSLGTTGEEDF.

The rearrangement uses TRBV5-6 and TRBJ1-6; possibly TRBD1 for D (6 bases). The length of the CDR3 is 15 residues. The V gene lost 3 bases and the J gene lost 9 bases, with 16 bases spanning the gap. Germline V gives CDR1 SGHDT, CDR2 YYEEEE. The CDR3 DNA reads as TGTGCCAGCAGCTGGATCAGGGGTTCTGGTTCACCCCTCCACTTT. It translates to CASSWIRGSGSPLHF.

This clone has only a few counts. Other DNA sequences in this specimen translate into the identical CDR3. This rearrangement joins TRBV18 to TRBJ2-7; D may be TRBD2 (6 bases). The V end was cut by 4 bases, the J end by 0 bases, with 10 bases between. Germline CDR1 and CDR2: KGHSH and LQKENI. The CDR3 is 14 residues long. CDR3: CASSRSGDSYEQYF. As DNA, the CDR3 is TGTGCCAGCTCACGGTCGGGGGACTCCTACGAGCAGTACTTC.

Concerning this clone itself: Relative to the germline gene, one junction end is altered; a read error may explain this. Distinct nucleotide sequences in the sample also encode this CDR3. The genes are TRBV7-2 and TRBJ1-6, with 9 bases aligning to TRBD1. Per the germline V gene, CDR1 is SGHTA and CDR2 is FQGNSA. CDR3 length equals 15 residues. CDR3: CASSLQGAAGTPLHF. DNA for the CDR3: TGTGCTAGCAGCTTACAGGGGGCCGCCGGGACACCCCTCCACTTT.

This chain joins TRBV11-2 and TRBJ1-1; a possible D gene is TRBD1 (5 bases). This CDR3 spans 16 amino acids. V gave up 3 bases and J gave up 7 bases, with 21 bases separating them. The germline V gene encodes CDR1 SGHAT and CDR2 FQNNGV. CDR3 sequence reads: CASSFPLGGGGGEAFF. The CDR3 DNA is TGTGCCAGCAGCTTCCCTTTAGGAGGCGGGGGAGGTGAAGCTTTCTTT.

The chain joins TRBV23-1 to TRBJ1-1; maybe TRBD1 (6 bases). TRBV23-1 is an open reading frame whose function is uncertain. Trimming pared 4 bases from V and 1 base from J, leaving 22 bases between. The CDR3 consists of 18 residues. The CDR3: CASSPRGGRDKPNTEAFF. In nucleotides, the CDR3 is TGCGCCAGCAGTCCCCGTGGGGGCAGGGATAAGCCGAACACTGAAGCTTTCTTT.

On this clone itself: Germline is not matched at one junction end, which may reflect a read error. This chain uses TRBV12-5 with TRBJ1-3; D may be TRBD1 (5 bases). The germline V gene has CDR1 LGHNT and CDR2 FRNRAP. The CDR3 has 14 amino acids. The CDR3 protein is CASGLGLSGNTIYF. The CDR3 DNA reads TGTGCTAGTGGCTTGGGACTCTCTGGAAACACCATATATTTT.

The rearrangement uses TRBV28 and TRBJ1-2; 7 bases are a match to TRBD1. The CDR3 loop spans 14 amino acids. Unmatched junction bases numbered 5, after V lost 5 bases and J lost 2 bases. The germline gives CDR1 MDHEN, CDR2 SYDVKM. DNA for the CDR3: TGTGCCAGCAGTAAGCCGGGACAGAACTATGGCTACACCTTC. It translates to CASSKPGQNYGYTF.